The present entry profiles one TCR beta chain with its context. The CDR3 has 16 residues. Germline CDR1 is SGDLS and CDR2 is YYNGEE. The V and J ends lost 1 base and 0 bases, in that order; junction bases with no gene match: 3. The data originate from a study of blood T cell repertoires in COVID-19. Study-level information: Both acute and convalescent COVID-19 samples were obtained from the United States, Italy and Spain. T cells, B-cell-depleted T cells, or PBMCs supplied cDNA or gDNA.

Per the authors' pipeline: Amplifying reference gene primers gave estimates of nucleated cell counts. Here immunoSEQ multiplex PCR was the method, and the copy in TCRdb shows in-frame clones only, minus some. The D gene and trimming were derived from the DNA, and the V and J assignments and clone size from that table. The sample carries roughly 200,000 clones, roughly 80% recorded once. The chain uses TRBV9 and TRBJ2-1, with 8 bases fitting TRBD2. The sample consisted of peripheral blood. This TCR derives from a woman older than 75 with acute or convalescent COVID-19. The chain's CDR3 is CASSVSGGSSYNEQFF. CDR3 sequence (DNA): TGTGCCAGCAGCGTATCGGGGGGGAGCTCCTACAATGAGCAGTTCTTC.